The TCR beta chain described here comes from a study of technical replicates of blood from a few donors. The germline gives CDR1 GTSNPN, CDR2 SVGIG (reference sequence). Trimming removed 2 bases at V and 1 base at J, with 14 bases between. This CDR3 region has 15 residues. Measured with immunoSEQ multiplex PCR; TCRdb has only the in-frame clones, and not every one. Among nearly 95,000 clones, 95% to 97% were seen once, and the ten largest hold about 0.39%. The sequencing input was T cells isolated from PBMCs. The chain is built from TRBV30 and TRBJ1-1; D is unresolved. The sequence came from a human donor in good health. The CDR3 region has the DNA TGTGCCTGGAGTTTGGCCCTACTAGAGAACACTGAAGCTTTCTTT. Translated: CAWSLALLENTEAFF.